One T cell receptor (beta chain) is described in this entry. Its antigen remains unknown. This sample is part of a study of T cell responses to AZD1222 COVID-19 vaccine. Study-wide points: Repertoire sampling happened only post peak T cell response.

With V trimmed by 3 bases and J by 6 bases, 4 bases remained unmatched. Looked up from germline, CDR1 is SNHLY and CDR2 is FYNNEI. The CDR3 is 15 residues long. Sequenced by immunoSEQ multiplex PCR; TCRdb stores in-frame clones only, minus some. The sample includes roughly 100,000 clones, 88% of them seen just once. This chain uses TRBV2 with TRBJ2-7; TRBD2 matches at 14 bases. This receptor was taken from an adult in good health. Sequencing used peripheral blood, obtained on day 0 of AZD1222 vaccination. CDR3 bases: TGTGCCAGCAGTGATCTGACTAGCGGGAGGGGCGAGCAGTACTTC. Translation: CASSDLTSGRGEQYF.